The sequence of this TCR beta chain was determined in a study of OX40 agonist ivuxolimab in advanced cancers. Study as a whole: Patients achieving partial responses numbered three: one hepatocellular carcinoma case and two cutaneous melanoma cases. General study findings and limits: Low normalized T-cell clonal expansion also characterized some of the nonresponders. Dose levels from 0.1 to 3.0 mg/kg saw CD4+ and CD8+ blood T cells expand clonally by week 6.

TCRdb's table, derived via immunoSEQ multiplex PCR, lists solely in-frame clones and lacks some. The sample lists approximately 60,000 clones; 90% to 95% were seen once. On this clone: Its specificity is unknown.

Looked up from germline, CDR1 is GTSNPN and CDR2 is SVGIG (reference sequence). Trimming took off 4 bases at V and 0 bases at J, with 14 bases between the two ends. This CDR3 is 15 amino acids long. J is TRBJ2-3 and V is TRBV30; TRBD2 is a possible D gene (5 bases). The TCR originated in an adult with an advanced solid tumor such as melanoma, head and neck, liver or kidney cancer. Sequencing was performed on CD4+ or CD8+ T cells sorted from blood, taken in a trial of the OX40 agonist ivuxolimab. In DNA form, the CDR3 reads TGTGCCTGGAACCCCGGAGGTACTAGCACAGATACGCAGTATTTT. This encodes CAWNPGGTSTDTQYF.